Listed below are T cell receptor beta chains from one sample, sequenced in a study of PD-1 blockade in classical Hodgkin lymphoma. Sequenced by immunoSEQ multiplex PCR; TCRdb stores in-frame clones only, minus some. The table lists around 20,000 clones, approximately 80% of them singletons. Sequencing was performed on peripheral blood mononuclear cells (PBMCs), taken before the fourth cycle of nivolumab. Receptors were obtained from a human donor with classical Hodgkin lymphoma. The CDR3 runs from the conserved cysteine through the conserved F or W. The D gene is left open where the match is weak. Rows give clone size only sometimes, using once, few, many, or a class for an expanded clone.

clone_size j_call d_call v_call cdr3_aa cdr3_nt
. TRBJ1-1 . TRBV25-1 CASSRAGLRKTEAFF TGTGCCAGCAGTCGGGCAGGTCTTCGGAAAACTGAAGCTTTCTTT
. TRBJ2-2 . TRBV11-3 CASSLSGNTGELFF TGTGCCAGCAGCTTGTCAGGGAACACCGGGGAGCTGTTTTTT
. TRBJ2-4 . TRBV30 CAWSALQKKAKNIQYF TGTGCCTGGAGTGCCCTACAGAAGAAAGCCAAAAACATTCAGTACTTC
. TRBJ2-5 . TRBV4-1 CASRLLLRAGETQYF TGCGCCAGCAGGCTTCTGTTAAGGGCCGGAGAGACCCAGTACTTC
. TRBJ1-1 TRBD1 TRBV19 CASSMGQGNTEAFF TGTGCCAGTAGTATGGGACAGGGAAACACTGAAGCTTTCTTT
. TRBJ2-7 TRBD2 TRBV14 CASSLEPGGLWEQYF TGTGCCAGCAGCCTAGAACCGGGGGGGCTTTGGGAGCAGTACTTC
. TRBJ2-2 . TRBV9 CASSVVGFGSNTGELFF TGTGCCAGCAGCGTAGTGGGGTTTGGATCGAACACCGGGGAGCTGTTTTTT
. TRBJ2-2 TRBD1 TRBV4-1 CASSQSQDRVNTGELFF TGCGCCAGCAGCCAATCTCAAGACAGGGTTAACACCGGGGAGCTGTTTTTT
. TRBJ2-3 . TRBV28 CASSLRGGTDTQYF TGTGCCAGCAGTTTGAGGGGGGGCACAGATACGCAGTATTTT
. TRBJ1-5 . TRBV2 CASNTASNQPQHF TGTGCCAGCAATACCGCGAGCAATCAGCCCCAGCATTTT
. TRBJ2-7 TRBD1 TRBV19 CASSRGTGGFYEQYF TGTGCCAGTAGCCGAGGGACAGGGGGTTTCTACGAGCAGTACTTC
. TRBJ2-1 . TRBV9 CASSGQQDNEQFF TGTGCCAGCAGCGGACAACAGGACAATGAGCAGTTCTTC
. TRBJ1-2 . TRBV7-8 CASSPSPSDHYGYTF TGTGCCAGCAGCCCCTCACCCTCCGACCATTATGGCTACACCTTC
. TRBJ2-3 TRBD1 TRBV4-1 CASSLARGTDTQYF TGCGCCAGCAGCCTGGCCAGGGGGACAGATACGCAGTATTTT
. TRBJ2-6 . TRBV6-5 CAGRQGGSGANVLTF TGTGCCGGACGCCAGGGGGGCTCTGGGGCCAACGTCCTGACTTTC
few TRBJ2-2 . TRBV21-1 CASKGVGGTGELFF TGTGCCAGCAAGGGTGTAGGGGGCACCGGGGAGCTGTTTTTT
. TRBJ2-3 TRBD2 TRBV29-1 CSVENLTSGGTDTQYF TGCAGCGTTGAAAATTTGACTAGCGGGGGCACAGATACGCAGTATTTT
. TRBJ2-5 . TRBV10-1 CASSHPGATRETQYF TGCGCCAGCAGTCACCCCGGGGCGACCCGGGAGACCCAGTACTTC